The 18 T cell receptor beta chains below all came from one sample that was sequenced in a study of OX40 agonist ivuxolimab in advanced cancers. Libraries were prepared through the immunoSEQ multiplex PCR assay. TCRdb obtained this table from immuneACCESS and retained in-frame rearrangements with V and J assigned. These tables miss some clones; where compared with another copy, unresolved V genes account for less than half of the shortfall, and the remainder is unexplained. A total of 55,000 to 80,000 clones appear in this sample, roughly 90% of them only once. 0.25% to 0.3% of the sample is in the top ten clones. The sample was CD4+ or CD8+ T cells sorted from blood, taken in a trial of the OX40 agonist ivuxolimab. The receptor source for this set is an adult with an advanced solid tumor such as melanoma, head and neck, liver or kidney cancer.

CDR3 coding DNA: TGTGCCAGTAGTGTACAGCCGTCCGTTAACTATGGCTACACCTTC. Translated: CASSVQPSVNYGYTF. The J gene is TRBJ1-2, the V gene TRBV19; D unclear. The V end lost 5 bases, the J end lost 1 base, and 14 bases lay between the germline ends. Germline loops: CDR1 LNHDA, CDR2 SQIVND (reference sequence). The CDR3 spans 15 residues.

Of note for this clone: The conserved final phenylalanine or tryptophan is absent from the CDR3, which likely points to a read error. It is unclear where the CDR3 begins or ends on the DNA, so no DNA is shown, and the CDR3 is as TCRdb lists it. The chain is built from TRBV6-4 and TRBJ2-7; the table's D gene call, TRBD2, was not cross checked with the DNA. The CDR3 has 13 residues if both end residues are counted. Germline V gives CDR1 MRHNA, CDR2 SNTAGT. CDR3 amino acids: CARSDSCLGLPRG.

This sequence joins TRBV10-3 and TRBJ1-3; no clear D. The CDR3 runs 13 residues. Trimming left V 10 bases short and J 0 bases short, with 10 bases between. Germline assignment: CDR1 ENHRY and CDR2 SYGVKD. DNA of the CDR3: TGTGCCACCCGCAGTCCCTCTGGAAACACCATATATTTT. It specifies CATRSPSGNTIYF.

The chain uses TRBV6-6 and TRBJ1-1, with TRBD1 identical over 7 bases. This CDR3 has 14 amino acids. The ends lost 2 bases at V and 4 bases at J; junction bases unmatched: 4. The germline V gene has CDR1 MNHNY and CDR2 SVGAGI (reference sequence). The CDR3 sequence: CASSYGTGVTEAFF. CDR3 bases: TGTGCCAGCAGTTACGGAACAGGGGTCACTGAAGCTTTCTTT.

The rearrangement links TRBV6-4 to TRBJ2-1, with D tentatively TRBD2 (7 bases). The CDR3 is 14 amino acids. The V end lost 6 bases, the J end lost 8 bases, and 17 bases lay between the germline ends. The germline gives CDR1 MRHNA, CDR2 SNTAGT. CDR3: CASRQGGATDEQFF. CDR3 sequence (DNA): TGTGCCAGCAGACAAGGGGGGGCCACGGATGAGCAGTTCTTC.

With regard to this clone: A read error may produce the germline difference seen at one junction end. The chain employs TRBV7-9 and TRBJ1-2; no reliable D call. Germline CDR1 and CDR2: SEHNR and FQNEAQ (reference sequence). The CDR3 is 11 residues long. This CDR3 reads CASTIPQQPNF. For the CDR3, the DNA is TGTGCCAGCACTATCCCACAGCAGCCTAACTTC.

The CDR3 sequence is CASSYGESYEQYF. The CDR3 DNA follows: TGTGCCAGCAGCTACGGCGAGTCCTACGAGCAGTACTTC. The gene calls are TRBV11-3 and TRBJ2-7; D gene unclear. Trimming took off 4 bases at V and 1 base at J, with 8 bases between the two ends. This CDR3 contains 13 residues. The germline CDR1 and CDR2 sequences are SGHNT and YENEEA.

The rearrangement uses TRBV4-1 and TRBJ1-1; D possibly corresponds to TRBD1 (6 bases). Trimming pared 4 bases from V and 2 bases from J, leaving 11 bases between. The CDR3 extends over 14 amino acids. From germline, CDR1 is MGHRA and CDR2 YSYEKL. The CDR3 spells CASSPEGDNTEAFF. In nucleotides, the CDR3 is TGCGCCAGCAGCCCAGAGGGGGACAACACTGAAGCTTTCTTT.

This clone has only one observation. The gene calls are TRBV28 and TRBJ2-7, with 12 nucleotides matching TRBD2. V gave up 3 bases and J gave up 3 bases; unmatched junction bases: 3. The CDR3 totals 15 residues. The germline V gene encodes CDR1 MDHEN and CDR2 SYDVKM. CDR3: CASSLTSGGFYEQYF. Here the CDR3 DNA reads TGTGCCAGCAGTTTGACTAGCGGGGGATTCTACGAGCAGTACTTC. The full variable domain, rest sourced from reference TRBV28 and TRBJ2-7, is DVKVTQSSRYLVKRTGEKVFLECVQDMDHENMFWYRQDPGLGLRLIYFSYDVKMKEKGDIPEGYSVSREKKERFSLILESASTNQTSMYLCASSLTSGGFYEQYFGPGTRLTVT.

The rearrangement joins TRBV6-1 to TRBJ2-6; D not certain. The V gene lost 10 bases and the J gene lost 0 bases, with 10 bases spanning the gap. The CDR3 covers 14 residues. Germline assignment: CDR1 MNHNS and CDR2 SASEGT. The CDR3 spells CATHRSSGANVLTF. Here the CDR3 DNA reads TGTGCCACCCACCGAAGCTCTGGGGCCAACGTCCTGACTTTC.

The V and J genes are TRBV4-2 and TRBJ2-7; a weak D match, TRBD1 (5 bases). The CDR3 is 16 amino acids. CDR1 LGHNA and CDR2 YNFKEQ come from the germline V gene. Between the trimmed V and J ends, which lost 1 base and 2 bases, there was a span of 15 bases. The CDR3 coding sequence is TGTGCCAGCAGCCAAGTAGTCCAGGGTGCACCCTACGAGCAGTACTTC. Translated: CASSQVVQGAPYEQYF.

J is TRBJ2-7 and V is TRBV6-5; TRBD1 matches 9 bases. This CDR3 spans 13 amino acids. The V and J ends lost 5 bases and 6 bases, in that order; junction bases with no gene match: 5. CDR1 and CDR2 from the germline V gene are MNHEY and SVGAGI. The CDR3 sequence is CASSARDRAEQYF. The CDR3, as DNA: TGTGCCAGCAGTGCCCGGGACAGGGCCGAGCAGTACTTC.

The J gene is TRBJ2-3, the V gene TRBV10-1, with D tentatively TRBD1 (6 bases). V lost 4 bases to trimming and J lost 9 bases, with 20 bases between them. Per germline, CDR1 WNHNN and CDR2 SYGVQD (reference sequence). The CDR3 loop spans 15 amino acids. This CDR3 is CASSATGPLSGTQYF. The CDR3 region has the DNA TGCGCCAGCAGTGCTACAGGGCCCCTGAGTGGGACGCAGTATTTT.

V is TRBV27 and J is TRBJ1-6; no clear D. Germline values: CDR1 MNHEY, CDR2 SMNVEV (reference sequence). Trimming pared 3 bases from V and 7 bases from J, leaving 10 bases between. The CDR3 length is 14 residues. CDR3 loop: CASSFGRGNSPLHF. The CDR3, as DNA: TGTGCCAGCAGTTTCGGACGGGGAAATTCACCCCTCCACTTT.

This chain links TRBV5-8 with TRBJ2-3; 10 bases map to TRBD2. In germline, CDR1 is SGHTS, CDR2 YDEGEE. Trimming at V came to 3 bases and at J to 1 base, leaving 5 bases not matched to a gene. The CDR3 has 16 residues. CDR3 sequence (DNA): TGTGCCAGCAGCTCCTCCGGGACTAGCGGCACAGATACGCAGTATTTT. This codes for CASSSSGTSGTDTQYF. The variable domain in full, completed from reference TRBV5-8 and TRBJ2-3, reads EAGVTQSPTHLIKTRGQQATLRCSPISGHTSVYWYQQALGLGLQFLLWYDEGEERNRGNFPPRFSGRQFPNYSSELNVNALELEDSALYLCASSSSGTSGTDTQYFGPGTRLTVL.

The chain recombines TRBV7-3 with TRBJ2-3; 10 bases are shared with TRBD2. The V gene's germline CDR1 is SGHTA and CDR2 FQGTGA. Unmatched junction bases numbered 4, after V lost 6 bases and J lost 4 bases. CDR3 size: 14 residues. CDR3 in amino acids: CASRLAGGADTQYF. CDR3 DNA: TGTGCCAGCAGGTTAGCGGGAGGAGCAGATACGCAGTATTTT.

In its sample, this clone was seen a few times. The chain is built from TRBV12-5 and TRBJ2-3; D possibly corresponds to TRBD2 (5 bases). Germline CDR1 LGHNT, CDR2 FRNRAP. V gave up 0 bases and J gave up 3 bases, with 13 bases separating them. This CDR3 region has 16 residues. The CDR3 DNA is TGTGCTAGTGGTTTGGTACTCGGAGGCGGGACAGATACGCAGTATTTT. The encoded protein is CASGLVLGGGTDTQYF.

The chain carries TRBV29-1 and TRBJ2-2, with D possibly being TRBD2 (6 bases). The germline CDR1 and CDR2 sequences are SQVTM and ANQGSEA. This CDR3 is 15 amino acids long. V gave up 1 base and J gave up 6 bases, with 15 bases separating them. CDR3 loop: CSVEAGTSVSGELFF. The DNA of the CDR3 is TGCAGCGTTGAAGCCGGGACTTCAGTCTCCGGGGAGCTGTTTTTT.